The 14 T cell receptor beta chains reported below all come from one sample, sequenced in a study of monozygotic twins with cystic fibrosis. Libraries were prepared by immunoSEQ multiplex PCR; TCRdb keeps only in-frame clonotypes and omits some of them. The table includes tens of thousands of clones, under 95% detected once. The sequencing input was blood. The origin of the receptors is a boy younger than 10 with cystic fibrosis.

This clone was observed a few times. The rearrangement uses TRBV7-6 and TRBJ1-5; possible D gene TRBD1, 6 bases. The V end was cut by 3 bases, the J end by 0 bases, with 9 bases between. Germline loops: CDR1 SGHVS, CDR2 FNYEAQ. The CDR3 extends over 15 amino acids. The CDR3, as DNA: TGTGCCAGCAGCTTGAGGGGGGATAGCAATCAGCCCCAGCATTTT. Encoded protein: CASSLRGDSNQPQHF.

The rearrangement joins TRBV11-2 to TRBJ1-1; no firm D call. CDR3 length equals 14 residues. V was clipped by 5 bases and J by 0 bases, with 10 bases between them. CDR1 and CDR2 (germline): SGHAT, FQNNGV. The CDR3 protein is CASSPQIMNTEAFF. DNA for the CDR3: TGTGCCAGCAGCCCCCAAATTATGAACACTGAAGCTTTCTTT.

V usage is TRBV5-1 and J usage is TRBJ1-1, with D possibly being TRBD1 (6 bases). Germline V gene data show CDR1 as SGHRS and CDR2 as YFSETQ. The CDR3 totals 15 residues. V was cut by 0 bases and J by 0 bases, with 9 bases left in between. The chain's CDR3 is CASSLGGTMNTEAFF. For the CDR3, the DNA is TGCGCCAGCAGCTTGGGAGGGACAATGAACACTGAAGCTTTCTTT.

This clone was observed a single time. The chain combines TRBV18 with TRBJ1-1; D gene ambiguous. The V and J ends lost 3 bases and 8 bases respectively, with 13 bases between them. CDR1 KGHSH and CDR2 LQKENI come from the germline V gene. The CDR3 has 13 amino acids. CDR3 DNA sequence: TGTGCCAGCTCACCTGGTCGTACCCCGGAAGCTTTCTTT. This gives the protein CASSPGRTPEAFF.

This chain joins TRBV12-5 and TRBJ1-6, with 10 nucleotides matching TRBD1. The CDR3 extends over 19 amino acids. Germline lookup yields CDR1 LGHNT and CDR2 FRNRAP. V lost 2 bases to trimming and J lost 7 bases; unmatched junction nucleotides: 14. CDR3 sequence reads: CASGLSGTGDHLPNSPLHF. The CDR3 region has the DNA TGTGCTAGTGGTTTGAGTGGGACAGGGGATCATCTCCCCAATTCACCCCTCCACTTT.

The chain employs TRBV10-2 and TRBJ2-3; 7 nucleotides align to TRBD2. V lost 4 bases to trimming and J lost 4 bases; unmatched junction nucleotides: 8. Germline CDR1 and CDR2: WSHSY and SAAADI. The CDR3 loop spans 15 amino acids. The CDR3 region has the DNA TGCGCCAGCAGTGCACCGACTAGCCGAGCAGATACGCAGTATTTT. It specifies CASSAPTSRADTQYF.

The V gene is TRBV9, the J gene TRBJ2-5, with TRBD2 matching 8 bases. The junction had 11 bases not matched to a gene; V was cut back by 5 bases and J by 5 bases. The length of the CDR3 is 15 residues. CDR1 and CDR2 from the germline V gene are SGDLS and YYNGEE. The chain's CDR3 is CASSGGLAPRETQYF. The CDR3 bases are TGTGCCAGCAGTGGAGGACTAGCCCCGCGGGAGACCCAGTACTTC.

This clone was observed once. The chain couples TRBV13 to TRBJ2-7; a possible D gene is TRBD1 (6 bases). This CDR3 region has 17 residues. V was clipped by 5 bases and J by 5 bases, with 25 bases between them. Germline loops: CDR1 PRHDT, CDR2 FYEKMQ (reference sequence). CDR3 DNA: TGTGCCAGCAGCCCTTACAGGGTCGGGGTAAAGTTCCACGAGCAGTACTTC. Amino acid sequence: CASSPYRVGVKFHEQYF.

This sequence joins TRBV4-1 and TRBJ2-5; no clear D. The end of the DNA is better explained by TRBJ2-7, so the J call may be wrong. This CDR3 comprises 15 residues. Germline V gives CDR1 MGHRA, CDR2 YSYEKL. The CDR3: CASSQGIILTYEQYF. DNA for the CDR3: TGCGCCAGCAGCCAAGGGATTATACTAACCTACGAGCAGTACTTC.

This chain connects TRBV6-1 to TRBJ2-5; D remains ambiguous. CDR3 length: 15 residues. The V gene's germline CDR1 is MNHNS and CDR2 SASEGT. Trimming removed 1 base from V and 0 bases from J, with 9 bases in between. Written as DNA, the CDR3 is TGTGCCAGCAGTGAAGTGGGCGGATACCAAGAGACCCAGTACTTC. Amino acids: CASSEVGGYQETQYF.

The chain recombines TRBV18 with TRBJ2-7, with D maybe TRBD1 (6 bases). Germline V gene data show CDR1 as KGHSH and CDR2 as LQKENI. The CDR3 has 13 amino acids. The V gene lost 2 bases and the J gene lost 4 bases, with 9 bases spanning the gap. The CDR3, as DNA: TGTGCCAGCTCACCAGCAGGACAGTACGAGCAGTACTTC. It specifies CASSPAGQYEQYF.

The genes are TRBV5-1 and TRBJ1-6; the match to TRBD1 covers 8 bases. The CDR3 runs to 16 residues. Losses at the gene ends were 4 bases for V and 8 bases for J; bases not matched to a gene: 11. In germline, CDR1 is SGHRS, CDR2 YFSETQ. The CDR3 protein is CASSASLGQDYSPLHF. DNA for the CDR3: TGCGCCAGCAGCGCCTCATTGGGACAGGACTATTCACCCCTCCACTTT.

The rearrangement links TRBV27 to TRBJ1-1; D is perhaps TRBD1 (6 bases). With 7 bases removed from V and 4 bases from J, the gap between germline ends came to 13 bases. The CDR3 is 13 residues long. In germline, CDR1 is MNHEY, CDR2 SMNVEV (reference sequence). CDR3 nucleotides: TGTGCCAGCAAACAGGGCCTGTTCACTGAAGCTTTCTTT. This encodes CASKQGLFTEAFF.

V is TRBV6-5 and J is TRBJ1-1; weak D call: TRBD1 (5 bases). V lost 11 bases and J lost 1, with 20 bases in between. The CDR3 runs 15 residues. Germline CDR1 MNHEY, CDR2 SVGAGI. This CDR3 reads CAAARLTGGNTEAFF. DNA of the CDR3: TGTGCCGCAGCGAGGCTAACGGGGGGGAACACTGAAGCTTTCTTT.